Sequencing of this T cell receptor beta chain was carried out in a study of T-cell memory formation after mild COVID-19. The CDR3 contains 20 residues. Germline lookup yields CDR1 DFQATT and CDR2 SNEGSKA (reference sequence). V trimming: 6 bases; J trimming: 0 bases; junction bases outside the gene matches: 19. TCRdb re-called the 5' RACE reads through MiXCR, storing one row per CDR3 protein. The table includes around 140,000 distinct CDR3 sequences, less than 25% detected once. The clonotype was recovered from an adult woman who had mild COVID-19 (a few samples of this study predate the infection). Cell type and time point are not known. The specimen was PBMCs or a T cell subset sorted from them (not recorded which). This chain links TRBV20-1 with TRBJ2-3; 12 bases line up with TRBD2. The CDR3 nucleotides read TGCAGTGCGCCGGATAAGCGACTAGCGGGAGTAATCACTAGCACAGATACGCAGTATTTT. It encodes CSAPDKRLAGVITSTDTQYF.